This TCR beta chain was captured by sequencing in a study of blood T cell repertoires in COVID-19 (dated by TCRdb to the early 2020s). Notes on the research overall: Collaborator samples came from the United States, Italy and Spain and covered acute and convalescent phases of COVID-19. The prospective study material was composed of cDNA or gDNA derived from T cells, B-cell-depleted T cells, or PBMCs. Deeply sampled blood TCRbeta repertoires from subjects exposed to, actively infected with, or recovered from COVID-19 were included in the dataset. The repertoires were made available in a free public database intended to serve as a resource for research on the immune response to SARS-CoV-2. Samples came from the ongoing ImmuneRACE study (first 160 participants) plus 1,254 subjects from 6 global collaborators. Nearly every sample came with metadata listing a de-identified subject ID, COVID-19 status, age in years and sex. HLA class I and class II types, where available, came from metadata supplied by the sample provider rather than from assay-based typing.

In the case of this clone: Its cognate antigen has yet to be identified. No base quality values were provided; no much bigger clone lies one nucleotide off.

The immunoSEQ Assay, a bias-controlled multiplex PCR, was used to amplify TCRbeta CDR3 regions from genomic DNA. The published analysis was carried out like this. The number of nucleated cells in each sample was estimated from the amplification of reference gene primers within the assay. To quantify the absolute abundance of each unique TCRbeta CDR3 rearrangement, sequence reads were collapsed and filtered. For each sample, productive Simpson clonality was calculated by taking the square root of Simpson's diversity index across productive rearrangements. The table was pulled from immuneACCESS by TCRdb, which kept in-frame rearrangements only. Such tables lose some clones; where checked, under half of the loss comes from unresolved V genes, and the rest has no known cause. V, J and clone size were drawn from that table, and D and trimming were deduced from the DNA. For this sample there are under 250,000 clones; about four fifths appear just once. Together, the top ten hold roughly 3.3% of the sample.

The CDR3 contains 14 residues, cysteine and phenylalanine counted. The DNA shown is the 42-base CDR3, in frame from base 1. The junction shows trimming of 3 bases on V and 3 bases on J, plus 12 bases between the germline ends. The germline V gene (reference sequence) provides CDR1 DFQATT and CDR2 SNEGSKA. Collaborating institutions collected whole blood in K2EDTA tubes following their own protocols. For TCRbeta analysis, collaborators shipped samples in one of three forms: frozen whole blood, isolated PBMCs, or DNA extracted from either of those sample types. Overall results and qualifications from the work: The quantity of clinical and demographic metadata differed by source and by participant and was supplied without curation.

Recombination linked TRBV20-1 to TRBJ2-1; a weak D assignment points to TRBD2 (5 bases agree). This TCR derives from a woman aged 18-29 years with acute or convalescent COVID-19. Sequencing was done on a sample of peripheral blood. CDR3 reads: CSASSLEGYNEQFF. The sequence in DNA is TGCAGTGCTAGTTCTCTCGAGGGCTACAATGAGCAGTTCTTC.